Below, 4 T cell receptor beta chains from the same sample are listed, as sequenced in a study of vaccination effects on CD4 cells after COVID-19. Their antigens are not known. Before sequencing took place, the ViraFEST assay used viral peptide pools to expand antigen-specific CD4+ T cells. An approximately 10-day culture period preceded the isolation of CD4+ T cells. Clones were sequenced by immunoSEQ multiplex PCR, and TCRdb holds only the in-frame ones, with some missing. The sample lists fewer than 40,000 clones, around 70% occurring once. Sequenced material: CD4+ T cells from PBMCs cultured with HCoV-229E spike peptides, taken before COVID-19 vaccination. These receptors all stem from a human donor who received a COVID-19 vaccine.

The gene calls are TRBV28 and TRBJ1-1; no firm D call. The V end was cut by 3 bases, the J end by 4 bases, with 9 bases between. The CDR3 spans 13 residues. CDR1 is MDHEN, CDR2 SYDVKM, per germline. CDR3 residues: CASSLARGTEAFF. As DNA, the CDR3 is TGTGCCAGCAGTTTGGCCCGAGGCACTGAAGCTTTCTTT. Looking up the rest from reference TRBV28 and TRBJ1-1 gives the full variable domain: DVKVTQSSRYLVKRTGEKVFLECVQDMDHENMFWYRQDPGLGLRLIYFSYDVKMKEKGDIPEGYSVSREKKERFSLILESASTNQTSMYLCASSLARGTEAFFGQGTRLTVV.

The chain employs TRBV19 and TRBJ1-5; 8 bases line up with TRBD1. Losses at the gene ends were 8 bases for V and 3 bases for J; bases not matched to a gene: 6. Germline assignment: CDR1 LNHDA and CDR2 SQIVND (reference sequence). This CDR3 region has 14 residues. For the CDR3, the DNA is TGTGCCAGTCGGACAGGGTCAGTCAATCAGCCCCAGCATTTT. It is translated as CASRTGSVNQPQHF.

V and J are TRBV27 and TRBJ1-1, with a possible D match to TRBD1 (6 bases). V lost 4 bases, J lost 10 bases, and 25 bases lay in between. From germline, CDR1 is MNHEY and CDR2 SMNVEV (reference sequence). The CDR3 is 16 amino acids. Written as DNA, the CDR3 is TGTGCCAGCAGTTCTAACCCAGGGGCCCCGTTGCGAGGAGCTTTCTTT. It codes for CASSSNPGAPLRGAFF.

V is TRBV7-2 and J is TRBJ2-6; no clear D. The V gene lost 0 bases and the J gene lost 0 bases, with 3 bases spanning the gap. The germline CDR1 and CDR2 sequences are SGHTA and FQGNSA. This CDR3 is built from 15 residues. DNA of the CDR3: TGTGCCAGCAGCTTAGCTAGCTCTGGGGCCAACGTCCTGACTTTC. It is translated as CASSLASSGANVLTF.